This T cell receptor beta chain was sequenced for a study of shared clonotypes between healthy human individuals (dated by TCRdb to the early 2020s). Regarding the complete study: The cohort included three men and two women between 18 and 49 years of age. To estimate repertoire size and how much clonotypes are shared between individuals, the study performed deep sequencing of blood TCR repertoires from a few healthy adults. Each donor's leukapheresis produced roughly between roughly 0.85 and 10 billion PBMCs. Per donor, three plates each were used for CD4 naive and CD4 memory, two for CD8 naive, and one for CD8 memory. Libraries were prepared and TCR repertoires were sequenced by different laboratories using diverse techniques, in order to increase sequencing depth and limit assay-specific biases. What the work shows at the level of the full study, not this receptor alone: Sampling was restricted to blood, and TCR repertoires in tissues likely differ from the TCR repertoires found in blood. The genetic and exposure-history diversity represented was limited by the small number of donors. Rarefaction of sorted-subset datasets indicated incomplete sequencing despite the large sequencing depth. Naive subsets generally had larger estimated clonotype richness than memory subsets did. Pairwise subsampling led to the expectation that sequencing depth would affect the degree of clonotype sharing among donors. Compared with non-shared clonotypes, clonotypes shared by all four sorted-subset donors had higher generation probabilities. About 5% of naive CD4, 3.5% of naive CD8, roughly 2.4% of memory CD4, and over 0.35% of memory CD8 clonotypes were shared across several donors.

Remarks on this clone: Its cognate antigen has yet to be identified. No base-level quality is on record; no much larger clone is a single base apart.

The germline V gene specifies SGHDN as CDR1 and FVKESK as CDR2. The CDR3 starts with the cysteine, ends with the phenylalanine, and has 15 residues. Only the CDR3 part of the read is kept: 45 bases, read in frame from the first base. V trim: 4 bases; J trim: 5 bases; unmatched bases: 8. TCR CDR3 regions were amplified from genomic DNA by multiplex PCR using the deep immunoSEQ assay. Genomic DNA extracted from each cell subset was distributed evenly over all wells of several immunoSEQ 96-well plates, and each plate served as one replicate. For sorted subsets, each replicate PCR was loaded with 200 ng genomic DNA, equivalent to 25,000 to 35,000 T cell genomes. Purified libraries were measured with a Qubit 3.0 fluorometer, size-checked on a Bioanalyzer 2100, and measured again with the KAPA Library Quantification kit. Every immunoSEQ 96-well plate was sequenced on a separate single-read 150-cycle Illumina NextSeq 550 flow cell. Per the original workflow: Because the immunoSEQ output included only junctional sequences and no quality scores, the filtering could not be the same as the filtering used for full-length reads. Sequences were annotated with PyIR, a Python wrapper for IgBLAST v1.9, and V/J genes and CDR3 were assigned using IMGT germline references. Reads were filtered out if the reads had weak V/J assignments (E-value above 1e-6), no CDR3, stop codons, out-of-frame junctions, or ambiguous translated residues. V3J clonotypes were defined as sequences sharing the same inferred V gene, J gene, and CDR3 amino acid sequence. To compute the percentage overlap between repertoires, the number of shared unique clonotypes was divided by the size of the smaller repertoire. Richness of each repertoire was evaluated using RTK rarefaction, the Chao1 estimator, and Recon v2.1 estimates of unobserved clonotypes. Generation probabilities were computed with OLGA for all TCRbeta clonotypes obtained by the gDNA method from several donors. The source is immuneACCESS, and TCRdb retained only in-frame sequences with V and J called. Part of the clones is not carried over; for the studies checked, unresolved V genes explain less than half of this, and the remainder is unexplained. Clone size and the V and J calls come from that table; the DNA yielded D and trimming. Counted in this sample were approximately 720,000 clones; around 72% of them appeared once. Clones ranked in the top ten supply about 1.7% of the sample.

Donors were healthy HIV-negative adults with no recently reported acute infections or vaccinations. All donors were Caucasian adults living in Nashville, Tennessee, USA. Magnetic negative selection was used to enrich CD4+ T cells, after which naive cells were positively selected on CD45RA and the negative fraction became the memory subset. After blood collection by leukapheresis, PBMCs were isolated using Ficoll-Histopaque density gradient centrifugation and then cryopreserved in the vapor phase of liquid nitrogen. Analytical flow cytometry was used to check the purity and quantity of every magnetically sorted T cell population. Genomic DNA was isolated from each sorted fraction and quantified by UV absorbance on a Nanodrop 2000c.

Sequencing was carried out using memory CD4+ T cells sorted from blood. Sample cell subset or site, as interpreted from the label and publication: CD45RA-negative fraction. This TCR was recovered from a woman under 40 in good health. This chain is built from TRBV14 and TRBJ2-5; TRBD1 fits 9 bases in the junction. The CDR3 is CASSPTTGGWETQYF. The sequenced DNA is TGTGCCAGCAGCCCAACCACAGGGGGCTGGGAGACCCAGTACTTC.